The T cell receptor beta chain described here comes from a study of T cells in Graves' hyperthyroidism and ophthalmopathy. V lost 3 bases to trimming and J lost 6 bases; unmatched junction nucleotides: 7. From germline, CDR1 is KGHDR and CDR2 SFDVKD. CDR3 length equals 16 residues. The patients, who ranged from 18 to 65 in age, presented with newly diagnosed hyperthyroidism lasting under 2 months. Notes on the study in general: The majority of expanded thyroid clonotypes above 0.001 also appeared in blood.

The CDR3 regions of TCR beta were amplified from RNA transcripts. A first-round RT-PCR of the TCR CDR3 used the HTBI primer set. In TCRdb, the multiplex PCR reads were re-called with MiXCR into one record per CDR3 protein. This sample yields about 160,000 distinct CDR3 sequences, of which about 9% are seen a single time; roughly 23% belongs to the top ten. On this clonotype: What it binds is not known.

The receptor was isolated from a woman aged 18-30 years with Graves' hyperthyroidism that later progressed to Graves' ophthalmopathy. The chain carries TRBV24-1 and TRBJ2-1, with 10 positions matching TRBD2. The sequencing input was blood. The CDR3 region has the DNA TGTGCCACCAGTGATCCCCTAGCGGGGGTAACCAATGAGCAGTTCTTC. It codes for CATSDPLAGVTNEQFF.